The 21 T cell receptor beta chains below come from one sample, sequenced in a study of blood T cell repertoires in COVID-19. Method: immunoSEQ multiplex PCR; TCRdb's copy keeps in-frame clones and lacks some. The sample contains about 25,000 clones, roughly 84% of which appear only once. Sample: peripheral blood. The receptors shown here come from a human donor in a cohort sampled during active COVID-19.

The gene calls are TRBV7-9 and TRBJ2-7; D is possibly TRBD2 (7 bases). CDR1 is SEHNR and CDR2 is FQNEAQ in the germline V gene (reference sequence). V was clipped by 3 bases and J by 5 bases, with 20 bases between them. The CDR3 runs 16 residues. DNA of the CDR3: TGTGCCAGCAGCTTGGGGGGCGGGAGAGTATCGGACGAGCAGTACTTC. It codes for CASSLGGGRVSDEQYF.

J is TRBJ1-1 and V is TRBV3-1 (or the pseudogene TRBV3-2); D is undetermined. V was cut by 4 bases and J by 5 bases, with 14 bases left in between. Looked up from germline, CDR1 is LGHDT and CDR2 is YNNKEL (reference sequence). CDR3 length: 14 residues. The CDR3 DNA reads TGTGCCAGCAGCCTCACGGGAAGAGGAACTGAAGCTTTCTTT. It translates to CASSLTGRGTEAFF.

This clone was observed once. The V gene is TRBV7-2, the J gene TRBJ2-5, with 9 bases lining up with TRBD2. This CDR3 has 17 amino acids. V was clipped by 0 bases and J by 1 base; unmatched bases: 6. Germline CDR1 is SGHTA and CDR2 is FQGNSA. CDR3 sequence: CASSLARLAAPQETQYF. DNA for the CDR3: TGTGCCAGCAGCTTAGCGAGACTAGCGGCACCCCAAGAGACCCAGTACTTC.

This chain links TRBV2 with TRBJ1-5; 7 nucleotides line up with TRBD1. CDR1 SNHLY and CDR2 FYNNEI come from the germline V gene. The V and J ends lost 6 bases and 4 bases, in that order; junction bases with no gene match: 6. CDR3 length: 14 residues. The CDR3 bases are TGTGCCAGCAGGCGGACAGGAGGGAATCAGCCCCAGCATTTT. Protein sequence: CASRRTGGNQPQHF. Drawing the rest from reference TRBV2 and TRBJ1-5, the complete variable domain is EPEVTQTPSHQVTQMGQEVILRCVPISNHLYFYWYRQILGQKVEFLVSFYNNEISEKSEIFDDQFSVERPDGSNFTLKIRSTKLEDSAMYFCASRRTGGNQPQHFGDGTRLSIL.

The V gene is TRBV28, the J gene TRBJ1-5; 8 bases fit TRBD1. Germline CDR1 MDHEN, CDR2 SYDVKM. V lost 6 bases to trimming and J lost 6 bases; unmatched junction nucleotides: 7. CDR3 length: 14 amino acids. CDR3 coding DNA: TGTGCCAGCAGACTCCAGGGGGCCAGTCAGCCCCAGCATTTT. Translating gives CASRLQGASQPQHF. The variable domain in full, with the rest retrieved from reference TRBV28 and TRBJ1-5, is DVKVTQSSRYLVKRTGEKVFLECVQDMDHENMFWYRQDPGLGLRLIYFSYDVKMKEKGDIPEGYSVSREKKERFSLILESASTNQTSMYLCASRLQGASQPQHFGDGTRLSIL.

V is TRBV13 and J is TRBJ2-7; TRBD2 matches at 8 bases. This CDR3 spans 15 amino acids. J gave up 2 bases and V 5 bases, and 8 bases lay outside the gene matches. The V gene's germline CDR1 is PRHDT and CDR2 FYEKMQ (reference sequence). CDR3 amino acids: CASSGLDGGAYEQYF. The CDR3 nucleotides are TGTGCCAGCAGCGGTCTGGACGGGGGGGCCTACGAGCAGTACTTC.

This sequence joins TRBV28 and TRBJ2-7, with D perhaps matching TRBD1 (6 bases). Germline CDR1 reads MDHEN; CDR2 reads SYDVKM. Between the trimmed V and J ends, which lost 10 bases and 3 bases, there was a span of 22 bases. The CDR3 consists of 15 residues. CDR3 loop: CANHLWGPLYYEQYF. CDR3 DNA: TGTGCCAATCACTTATGGGGGCCCCTATACTACGAGCAGTACTTC.

The gene calls are TRBV5-1 and TRBJ1-5, with a possible D match to TRBD1 (5 bases). The CDR3 totals 15 residues. The germline V gene has CDR1 SGHRS and CDR2 YFSETQ. Deletions cut 0 bases from V and 8 bases from J, with 15 bases between. The CDR3 DNA follows: TGCGCCAGCAGCTTGGCCGGAGGGGCTGGCGAGCCCCAGCATTTT. This gives the protein CASSLAGGAGEPQHF.

This clone was seen once. This sequence joins TRBV7-9 and TRBJ2-2, with D tentatively TRBD2 (5 bases). V was cut by 1 base and J by 4 bases, with 13 bases left in between. CDR1 SEHNR and CDR2 FQNEAQ come from the germline V gene (reference sequence). The CDR3 length is 16 residues. Written as DNA, the CDR3 is TGTGCCAGCAGCTTAGAAGAGGGAGATCTCACCGGGGAGCTGTTTTTT. It is translated as CASSLEEGDLTGELFF.

V gene TRBV7-9 combines with J gene TRBJ1-1; no clear D. CDR3 length: 12 amino acids. Germline lookup yields CDR1 SEHNR and CDR2 FQNEAQ (reference sequence). V lost 0 bases and J 6 bases, leaving 5 bases between the germline ends. CDR3 sequence reads: CASSLAIPEAFF. The CDR3 coding sequence is TGTGCCAGCAGCTTAGCTATTCCTGAAGCTTTCTTT. The entire variable domain, with the rest obtained from reference TRBV7-9 and TRBJ1-1, is as follows: DTGVSQNPRHKITKRGQNVTFRCDPISEHNRLYWYRQTLGQGPEFLTYFQNEAQLEKSRLLSDRFSAERPKGSFSTLEIQRTEQGDSAMYLCASSLAIPEAFFGQGTRLTVV.

CDR3 protein: CASSEATGIPYEQYF. The CDR3 nucleotides are TGTGCCAGCAGTGAAGCTACGGGGATACCCTACGAGCAGTACTTC. The rearrangement links TRBV6-1 to TRBJ2-7, with D possibly matching TRBD2 (5 bases). CDR1 is MNHNS, CDR2 SASEGT, per germline. This CDR3 spans 15 amino acids. V was trimmed by 0 bases and J by 2 bases, leaving 11 bases between them.

The chain combines TRBV6-6 with TRBJ1-5; 8 bases align to TRBD1. This CDR3 has 13 residues. Germline CDR1 and CDR2: MNHNY and SVGAGI (reference sequence). V lost 7 bases, J lost 2 bases, and 1 base stayed unmatched. The CDR3 nucleotides read TGTGCCAGCACGGGACAGGGCAATCAGCCCCAGCATTTT. Amino acids: CASTGQGNQPQHF.

This clone has a single count. The chain carries TRBV19 and TRBJ2-2, with 12 bases fitting TRBD1. Per the germline V gene, CDR1 is LNHDA and CDR2 is SQIVND (reference sequence). The CDR3 length is 16 residues. The trim removed 7 bases at V and 6 bases at J, leaving 9 bases unmatched. CDR3 protein: CASNLPGQGASGELFF. The CDR3 DNA sequence: TGTGCCAGTAACCTACCGGGACAGGGGGCATCCGGGGAGCTGTTTTTT.

V and J are TRBV7-2 and TRBJ2-1; a possible D gene is TRBD2 (5 bases). Germline-derived CDR1 and CDR2 are SGHTA and FQGNSA. The CDR3 runs to 14 residues. CDR3: CASTTLAGINEQFF. CDR3 in DNA: TGTGCATCGACCACTCTGGCGGGTATCAATGAGCAGTTCTTC.

The chain links TRBV7-3 to TRBJ2-5; 13 bases align to TRBD2. V shed 5 bases, J shed 4 bases, and the junction held 7 bases outside the gene matches. The CDR3 length is 16 residues. Germline V gives CDR1 SGHTA, CDR2 FQGTGA. The CDR3 is CASSPWTSGSLETQYF. The CDR3 bases are TGTGCCAGCAGCCCCTGGACTAGCGGGAGTTTAGAGACCCAGTACTTC.

The rearrangement uses TRBV5-3 and TRBJ2-2; 8 bases map to TRBD2. TRBV5-3 is identified as an open reading frame with a role that is uncertain. This CDR3 is 16 amino acids long. V was pared by 0 bases and J by 4 bases, with 5 bases of the junction left unmatched. For the CDR3, the DNA is TGTGCCAGAAGCTTGGAAGCGGGGGACCCCACCGGGGAGCTGTTTTTT. The encoded protein is CARSLEAGDPTGELFF.

This clone was seen just once. The V call is TRBV27, the J call TRBJ1-6, with D perhaps TRBD1 (6 bases). CDR1 and CDR2 from the germline V gene are MNHEY and SMNVEV (reference sequence). CDR3 size: 16 residues. The V end was cut by 7 bases, the J end by 0 bases, with 13 bases between. CDR3 protein: CASTPDRSSYNSPLHF. The CDR3 DNA is TGTGCCAGCACCCCCGACAGGAGCTCCTATAATTCACCCCTCCACTTT.

J is TRBJ1-1 and V is TRBV6-5; tentative D call: TRBD1 (6 bases). The CDR3 runs 12 residues. The germline V gene has CDR1 MNHEY and CDR2 SVGAGI. The V end was cut by 5 bases, the J end by 8 bases, with 12 bases between. The CDR3 nucleotides are TGTGCCAGCAGTCCGCACCAGGGGGAAGCTTTCTTT. Translating it yields CASSPHQGEAFF.

The rearrangement joins TRBV6-5 to TRBJ2-7, with 9 positions matching TRBD1. Germline lookup yields CDR1 MNHEY and CDR2 SVGAGI. The CDR3 loop spans 13 amino acids. The CDR3 loop reads CAHTPDRGGEQYF. In DNA, the CDR3 is TGTGCGCACACCCCGGACAGGGGTGGGGAGCAGTACTTC.

The chain has TRBV5-1 and TRBJ2-7; 8 bases fit TRBD1. Unmatched junction bases numbered 18, after V lost 4 bases and J lost 3 bases. Germline V gene data show CDR1 as SGHRS and CDR2 as YFSETQ. The CDR3 has 18 amino acids. The chain's CDR3 is CASSPYLAPDRGNYEQYF. The CDR3, as DNA: TGCGCCAGCAGCCCCTACCTTGCACCTGACAGGGGAAACTACGAGCAGTACTTC. Looking up the rest from reference TRBV5-1 and TRBJ2-7 gives the full variable domain: KAGVTQTPRYLIKTRGQQVTLSCSPISGHRSVSWYQQTPGQGLQFLFEYFSETQRNKGNFPGRFSGRQFSNSRSEMNVSTLELGDSALYLCASSPYLAPDRGNYEQYFGPGTRLTVT.

The gene calls are TRBV5-8 and TRBJ2-2, with TRBD2 identical over 11 bases. J was trimmed by 3 bases and V by 1 base; bases with no gene match: 5. Germline V gene data show CDR1 as SGHTS and CDR2 as YDEGEE. The CDR3 extends over 17 amino acids. The CDR3 sequence is CASSLTSGSRYTGELFF. The CDR3 nucleotides read TGTGCCAGCAGCTTGACTAGCGGGAGTCGGTACACCGGGGAGCTGTTTTTT.